The present TCR beta chain was sequenced within a study of CD8 T cells in ankylosing spondylitis (dated by TCRdb to 2017 to 2019). Some background on the complete study: The study profiled T cell receptor beta repertoires in healthy donors and ankylosing spondylitis patients to find disease-linked TCR variants. The full study cohort comprised 25 ankylosing spondylitis patients and about 110 healthy donors. Peripheral blood was sampled, and synovial fluid was additionally collected from ankylosing spondylitis patients.

Notes on this clonotype: There is no known antigen for this receptor. No qualities accompany the bases; no much larger clone lies one base away.

Study-level results and caveats: According to the report, matched synovial fluid samples from ankylosing spondylitis patients were significantly enriched for the disease-linked clones. The disease-linked clones showed a CD8+ phenotype and occurred at relatively low frequencies in peripheral blood. Blood from ankylosing spondylitis patients appeared to be characterized by a TCR beta motif composed of 7 to 9 highly homologous amino acid variants. Some motif variants were previously reported in synovial fluid and blood of reactive arthritis patients, suggesting common disease-initiation mechanisms.

The reads were generated on an Illumina HiSeq 2500. TCR beta libraries were prepared by quantitative 5'-RACE with molecular barcodes. As for the original processing: A new computational method, built on a probabilistic model of VDJ rearrangement, was used to identify disease-linked TCR variants. TCRdb's own reprocessing of the public reads used fastp at Q25 and MiXCR and kept productive beta chains. Each entry is one CDR3 protein sequence, shown with its most common DNA and genes. TCRdb's processing, not the authors' own work, is the source of the V and J calls. The table for this sample lists approximately 150,000 distinct CDR3 sequences; approximately 17% of them were counted only once. The ten largest clones add up to 30% to 35% of the sample. The CDR3 runs 16 amino acids, cysteine and phenylalanine included. Of all the DNA, just the CDR3 is kept, 48 bases in frame from base 1. CDR1 and CDR2 are drawn from the germline V gene (reference sequence): SEHNR, FQNEAQ. The germline ends are 20 bases apart after V is trimmed by 4 bases and J by 7 bases.

The clonotype comes from a male donor with ankylosing spondylitis. Here the chain combines TRBV7-9 and TRBJ2-1; TRBD2 is a weak D gene call, 5 bases matching. What was sequenced was blood, either unsorted or a sorted T cell fraction (not recorded which). The base sequence is TGTGCCAGCAGCTCCCCGATAGAGCGGCGAAAAAATGAGCAGTTCTTC. This sequence encodes CASSSPIERRKNEQFF.